The 15 T cell receptor beta chains listed next were all sequenced from one sample in a study of identical twins. MiXCR, applied by TCRdb to the 5' RACE reads, yields one record per CDR3 protein. The table records a few hundred thousand distinct CDR3 sequences, approximately 17% of them present only once. Sequencing input: naive T cells sorted from blood. Source of these receptors: a man aged 50 to 60 in good health.

This clonotype has just a few counts. The rearrangement uses TRBV4-3 and TRBJ2-1; no clear D gene. V lost 1 base to trimming and J lost 6 bases, with 7 bases between them. Germline values: CDR1 LGHNA, CDR2 YSLEER. The CDR3 extends over 13 amino acids. For the CDR3, the DNA is TGCGCCAGCAGCCAAGTAGTAGGCAATGAGCAGTTCTTC. This codes for CASSQVVGNEQFF.

The table lists this clonotype with a few counts. The V and J genes are TRBV15 and TRBJ1-4; no reliable D call. This CDR3 contains 16 residues. Germline CDR1 reads LNHNV; CDR2 reads YYDKDF (reference sequence). V shed 0 bases and J shed 0 bases, with 8 bases lying between them. DNA of the CDR3: TGTGCCACCAGCAGAGATAGCGCAGCAACTAATGAAAAACTGTTTTTT. This sequence encodes CATSRDSAATNEKLFF.

This chain uses TRBV20-1 with TRBJ2-7, with 9 nucleotides matching TRBD2. CDR1 DFQATT and CDR2 SNEGSKA come from the germline V gene (reference sequence). The V gene end was trimmed by 0 bases and the J gene end by 2 bases; junction bases not matched to a gene: 11. CDR3 size: 17 residues. This CDR3 is CSAREIRRTSDPYEQYF. DNA for the CDR3: TGCAGTGCTAGAGAAATTCGGAGGACTAGCGATCCCTACGAGCAGTACTTC.

The chain is built from TRBV20-1 and TRBJ2-3, with TRBD2 matching over 7 bases. The junction had 4 bases not matched to a gene; V was cut back by 1 base and J by 0 bases. The CDR3 loop spans 15 amino acids. CDR1 and CDR2 from the germline V gene are DFQATT and SNEGSKA (reference sequence). CDR3 sequence reads: CSARGPSGSTDTQYF. The CDR3 DNA follows: TGCAGTGCTAGAGGTCCTAGCGGAAGCACAGATACGCAGTATTTT.

This clonotype was seen many times. V is TRBV5-5 and J is TRBJ1-2; D perhaps matches TRBD1 (5 bases). The CDR3 is made up of 15 amino acids. From germline, CDR1 is SGHKS and CDR2 YYEKEE (reference sequence). Deletions cut 2 bases from V and 8 bases from J, with 19 bases between. The CDR3: CASSLRQGLPGGYTF. CDR3 DNA: TGTGCCAGCAGCTTAAGGCAGGGCCTTCCGGGGGGCTACACCTTC.

The chain uses TRBV12-2 and TRBJ2-1; TRBD1, the D gene given by the table, was not confirmed from the DNA. TRBV12-2 is a listed pseudogene. This CDR3 spans 15 amino acids. Here the CDR3 reads CASPPGGGSYNEQFF. The CDR3 nucleotides read TGTGCAAGTCCCCCCGGGGGCGGCTCCTACAATGAGCAGTTCTTC.

The chain combines TRBV7-9 with TRBJ1-6; 7 bases line up with TRBD1. This CDR3 spans 15 amino acids. V gave up 4 bases and J gave up 9 bases; unmatched junction bases: 9. Germline values: CDR1 SEHNR, CDR2 FQNEAQ (reference sequence). The CDR3 DNA reads TGTGCCAGCAGCTATATGGACAGGACCGGTTCACCCCTCCACTTT. Amino acids: CASSYMDRTGSPLHF.

The V gene is TRBV11-2, the J gene TRBJ2-1; weak D call: TRBD2 (6 bases). This CDR3 comprises 15 residues. Germline CDR1 SGHAT, CDR2 FQNNGV. Trimming left V 0 bases short and J 10 bases short, with 16 bases between. The CDR3 bases are TGTGCCAGCAGCTTAGATAGGACGGCGGGGTGGGAGCAGTTCTTC. Its protein is CASSLDRTAGWEQFF.

The rearrangement uses TRBV4-2 and TRBJ1-1, with D tentatively TRBD1 (5 bases). The CDR3 has 15 amino acids. Trimming stripped 1 base from V and 4 bases from J, with 13 bases between. Germline V gene sequence: CDR1 LGHNA, CDR2 YNFKEQ. The CDR3 spells CASSQVGGGATEAFF. CDR3 DNA: TGTGCCAGCAGCCAAGTCGGCGGGGGTGCCACTGAAGCTTTCTTT.

This clonotype has only a few counts. V gene TRBV11-3 combines with J gene TRBJ2-2; no reliable D call. V lost 8 bases and J 4 bases, leaving 8 bases between the germline ends. CDR3 length: 12 residues. CDR1 and CDR2 from the germline V gene are SGHNT and YENEEA. In DNA form, the CDR3 reads TGTGCCAGCGGGCGCGGCACCGGGGAGCTGTTTTTT. Translated, it gives CASGRGTGELFF.

This clonotype was seen at least ten times. The chain employs TRBV5-1 and TRBJ1-2; unclear D gene. V shed 4 bases and J shed 0 bases, with 10 bases lying between them. The CDR3 contains 14 residues. Looked up from germline, CDR1 is SGHRS and CDR2 is YFSETQ. The DNA for the CDR3 is TGCGCCAGCAGCGTCAGCGGTCCTAACTATGGCTACACCTTC. This translates into CASSVSGPNYGYTF.

This clonotype was seen repeatedly, ten times or more. The chain has TRBV4-2 and TRBJ2-2, with 8 bases fitting TRBD2. CDR3 size: 14 residues. The germline CDR1 and CDR2 sequences are LGHNA and YNFKEQ. V lost 6 bases and J lost 2; bases outside the gene matches: 2. CDR3 sequence reads: CASRLAENTGELFF. In DNA form, the CDR3 reads TGTGCCAGCAGACTAGCGGAAAACACCGGGGAGCTGTTTTTT.

This clonotype was detected only a few times. The rearrangement links TRBV4-2 to TRBJ2-5; 10 bases map to TRBD2. V shed 1 base and J 3 bases; nucleotides not matched to a gene: 5. The length of the CDR3 is 16 residues. Germline CDR1 LGHNA, CDR2 YNFKEQ. The CDR3 nucleotides read TGTGCCAGCAGCCAAGTAGGGCTAGCGGGAGAAGAGACCCAGTACTTC. It translates to CASSQVGLAGEETQYF.

This clonotype was picked up many times. The rearrangement joins TRBV4-2 to TRBJ2-7; 9 bases fit TRBD2. Germline CDR1 and CDR2: LGHNA and YNFKEQ. J gave up 4 bases and V 0 bases, and 16 bases lay outside the gene matches. The CDR3 totals 19 residues. The CDR3 DNA follows: TGTGCCAGCAGCCAAGATGGAGCGGGAGGCCCCGGCGGAGGATACGAGCAGTACTTC. Translating gives CASSQDGAGGPGGGYEQYF.

This clonotype was detected ten times or more. The gene calls are TRBV29-1 and TRBJ2-5; D remains ambiguous. Germline lookup yields CDR1 SQVTM and CDR2 ANQGSEA. The CDR3 sequence is 12 residues long. The V end was cut by 3 bases, the J end by 2 bases, with 7 bases between. The CDR3 DNA is TGCAGCGTTGATTACCTTCAAGAGACCCAGTACTTC. It is translated as CSVDYLQETQYF.